This TCR beta chain emerged from a study of blood T cell repertoires in COVID-19. Whole-study context: Donors in the United States, Italy and Spain gave samples during acute or convalescent COVID-19. Nucleic acid was either cDNA or gDNA, and it came from T cells, B-cell-depleted T cells, or PBMCs.

Original processing notes: Counts of nucleated cells, estimated from reference gene primer amplification, were obtained. Clones were sequenced by immunoSEQ multiplex PCR, and TCRdb holds only the in-frame ones, with some missing. V, J and clone size were drawn from that table, and D and trimming were deduced from the DNA. The sample has about 170,000 clones, 65% to 85% seen once. Sequencing was performed on peripheral blood. This TCR came from a man aged 70 or older with active or convalescent COVID-19.

Here the CDR3 DNA reads TGTGCCTGGAATAGGGTAGCGGGAGGAGGGGGATCGGCCCAGTACTTC. It is translated as CAWNRVAGGGGSAQYF. The V and J genes are TRBV30 and TRBJ2-5; 10 nucleotides line up with TRBD2. The V gene end was trimmed by 4 bases and the J gene end by 9 bases; junction bases not matched to a gene: 17. Germline values: CDR1 GTSNPN, CDR2 SVGIG (reference sequence). This CDR3 comprises 16 residues.